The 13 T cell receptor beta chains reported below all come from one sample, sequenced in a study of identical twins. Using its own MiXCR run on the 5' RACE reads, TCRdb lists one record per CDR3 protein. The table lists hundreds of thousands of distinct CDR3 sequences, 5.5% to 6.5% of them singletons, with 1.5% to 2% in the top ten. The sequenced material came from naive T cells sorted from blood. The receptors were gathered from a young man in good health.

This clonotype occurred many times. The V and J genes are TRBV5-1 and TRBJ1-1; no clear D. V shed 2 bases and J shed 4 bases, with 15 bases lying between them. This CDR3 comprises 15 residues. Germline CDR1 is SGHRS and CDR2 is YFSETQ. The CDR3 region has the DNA TGCGCCAGCAGCTTTTCGGGTGTAGGTGGCACTGAAGCTTTCTTT. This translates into CASSFSGVGGTEAFF.

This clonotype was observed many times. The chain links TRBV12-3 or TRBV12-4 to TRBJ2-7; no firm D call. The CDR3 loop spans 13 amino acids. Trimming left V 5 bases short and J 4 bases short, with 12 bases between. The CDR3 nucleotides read TGTGCCAGCAGTCCTGATTGGAGTTACGAGCAGTACGTC. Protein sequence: CASSPDWSYEQYV.

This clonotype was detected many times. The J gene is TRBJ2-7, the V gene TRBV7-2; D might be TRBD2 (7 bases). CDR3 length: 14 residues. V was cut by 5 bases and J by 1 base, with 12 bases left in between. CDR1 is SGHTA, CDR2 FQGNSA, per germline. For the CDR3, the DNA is TGTGCCAGCAGCCCCAGGGGAGGGTCCTACGAGCAGTACTTC. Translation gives CASSPRGGSYEQYF.

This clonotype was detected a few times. CDR3 nucleotides: TGTGCCTGGCGTAGGACAGGGTCCTACGAGCAGTACTTC. This codes for CAWRRTGSYEQYF. The rearrangement uses TRBV30 and TRBJ2-7, with 8 bases that match TRBD1. The CDR3 consists of 13 residues. J lost 1 base, V lost 5 bases, and 4 bases had no gene match. Per germline, CDR1 GTSNPN and CDR2 SVGIG (reference sequence).

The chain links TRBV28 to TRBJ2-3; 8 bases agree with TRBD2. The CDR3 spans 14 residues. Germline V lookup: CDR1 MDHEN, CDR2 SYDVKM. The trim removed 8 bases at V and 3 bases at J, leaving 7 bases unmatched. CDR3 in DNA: TGTGCCAGCGCGGGGCCGGGAGGGACAGATACGCAGTATTTT. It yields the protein CASAGPGGTDTQYF.

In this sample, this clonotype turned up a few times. CDR3 nucleotide sequence: TGTGCCAGCAGCGTTAGCGGGACTAGCGGGAGTCGCCCCACCGGGGAGCTGTTTTTT. Translation: CASSVSGTSGSRPTGELFF. V gene TRBV7-6 combines with J gene TRBJ2-2, with 14 bases that match TRBD2. With V trimmed by 5 bases and J by 4 bases, 12 bases remained unmatched. Germline V CDR1 and CDR2: SGHVS, FNYEAQ. The CDR3 loop spans 19 amino acids.

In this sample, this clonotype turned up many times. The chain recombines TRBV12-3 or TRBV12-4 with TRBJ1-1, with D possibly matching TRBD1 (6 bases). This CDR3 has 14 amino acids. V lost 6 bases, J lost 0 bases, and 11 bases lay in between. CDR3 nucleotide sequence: TGTGCCAGCAGGGAACAGGGAATGAACACTGAAGCTTTCTTT. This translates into CASREQGMNTEAFF.

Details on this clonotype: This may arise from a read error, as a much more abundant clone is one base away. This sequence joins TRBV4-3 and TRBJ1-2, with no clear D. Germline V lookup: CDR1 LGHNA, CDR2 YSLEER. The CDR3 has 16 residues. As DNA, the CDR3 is TGCGCCAGCGGCCAAGATAATTCGGAGGGTATTTATGGCTACACCTTC. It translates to CASGQDNSEGIYGYTF.

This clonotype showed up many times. The CDR3 DNA reads TGCAGCGTTCTGGGAATGCGGGAAGCTTTCTTT. Translated, it gives CSVLGMREAFF. The chain joins TRBV29-1 to TRBJ1-1; D remains ambiguous. This CDR3 spans 11 amino acids. Per germline, CDR1 SQVTM and CDR2 ANQGSEA. Trimming left V 5 bases short and J 8 bases short, with 12 bases between. The complete variable domain, with remaining parts taken from reference TRBV29-1 and TRBJ1-1, reads SAVISQKPSRDICQRGTSLTIQCQVDSQVTMMFWYRQQPGQSLTLIATANQGSEATYESGFVIDKFPISRPNLTFSTLTVSNMSPEDSSIYLCSVLGMREAFFGQGTRLTVV.

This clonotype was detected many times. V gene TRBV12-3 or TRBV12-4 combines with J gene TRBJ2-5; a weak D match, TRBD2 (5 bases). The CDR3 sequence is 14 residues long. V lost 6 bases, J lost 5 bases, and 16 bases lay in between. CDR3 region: CASSKREGAETQYF. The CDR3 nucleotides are TGTGCCAGCAGCAAGAGGGAAGGTGCGGAGACCCAGTACTTC.

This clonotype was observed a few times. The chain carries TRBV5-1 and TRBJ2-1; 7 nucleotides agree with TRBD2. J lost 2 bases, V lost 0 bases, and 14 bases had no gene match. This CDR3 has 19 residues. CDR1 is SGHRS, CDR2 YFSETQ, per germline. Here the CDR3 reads CASSLAFRSGSPTYNEQFF. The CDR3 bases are TGCGCCAGCAGCTTGGCTTTCCGTAGCGGGTCTCCCACCTACAATGAGCAGTTCTTC.

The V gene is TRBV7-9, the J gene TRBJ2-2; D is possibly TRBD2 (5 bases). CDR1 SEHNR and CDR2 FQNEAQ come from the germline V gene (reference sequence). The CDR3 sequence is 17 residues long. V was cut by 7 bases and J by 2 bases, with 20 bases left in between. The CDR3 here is CASTPIGAGSNTGELFF. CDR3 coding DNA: TGTGCCAGCACCCCTATCGGCGCGGGCTCCAACACCGGGGAGCTGTTTTTT. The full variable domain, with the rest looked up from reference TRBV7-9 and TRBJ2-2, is DTGVSQNPRHKITKRGQNVTFRCDPISEHNRLYWYRQTLGQGPEFLTYFQNEAQLEKSRLLSDRFSAERPKGSFSTLEIQRTEQGDSAMYLCASTPIGAGSNTGELFFGEGSRLTVL.

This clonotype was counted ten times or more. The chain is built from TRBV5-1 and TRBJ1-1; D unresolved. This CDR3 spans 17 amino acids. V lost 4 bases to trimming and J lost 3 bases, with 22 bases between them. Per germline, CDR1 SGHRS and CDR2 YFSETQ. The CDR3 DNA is TGCGCCAGCAGCCACGGTTTGGGGTCCGCCGCAGACACTGAAGCTTTCTTT. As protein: CASSHGLGSAADTEAFF.